This TCR beta chain was captured by sequencing in a study of blood T cell repertoires in COVID-19. Looking at the study overall: The study drew acute and convalescent COVID-19 samples from the United States, Italy and Spain. PBMCs, B-cell-depleted T cells, or T cells provided the cDNA or gDNA that made up the material.

Germline assignment: CDR1 SGHTA and CDR2 FQGNSA. V lost 4 bases to trimming and J lost 5 bases; unmatched junction nucleotides: 4. CDR3 length equals 15 residues. Original analysis: By means of reference gene primer amplification, nucleated cell counts were estimated. Using immunoSEQ multiplex PCR, the repertoire was profiled, and TCRdb retains in-frame clones only, with some absent. Clonal size and the V and J genes are those of that table, whereas D and trimming came from the DNA. The sample contains approximately 220,000 clones, 80% to 90% of which appear only once. Sequenced sample: peripheral blood. This sequence was found in a woman aged 55-69 years who had recovered from COVID-19. This chain uses TRBV7-2 with TRBJ2-3; 12 positions agree with TRBD2. This CDR3 reads CASSSSGGAGDTQYF. The CDR3 DNA is TGTGCCAGCAGCTCTAGCGGGGGGGCAGGAGATACGCAGTATTTT.